Following are 20 T cell receptor beta chains from one sample sequenced in a study of Ad26.COV2.S vaccination and SARS-CoV-2 variants. Regarding treatment: approximately 18 received Ad26.COV2.S at low or high dose, single or two shots; 5 received placebo; per-sample allocation not given. After the first vaccine or placebo injection, samples were drawn on day 63. Data came from immunoSEQ multiplex PCR; TCRdb stores just in-frame clones and leaves some out. The table shows about half a million clones, with roughly 87% occurring only once. The sequences come from peripheral blood, collected in a trial of Ad26.COV2.S vaccine versus placebo. Receptors were obtained from a person between 18 and 60 years old who received the Ad26.COV2.S COVID-19 vaccine or a placebo.

CDR3 loop: CSVVRLAGAVNEQFF. The CDR3, as DNA: TGCAGCGTTGTAAGACTAGCGGGAGCAGTCAATGAGCAGTTCTTC. The V gene is TRBV29-1, the J gene TRBJ2-1; the match to TRBD2 covers 12 bases. The CDR3 is 15 amino acids. CDR1 is SQVTM, CDR2 ANQGSEA, per germline. With V trimmed by 4 bases and J by 6 bases, 7 bases remained unmatched.

The rearrangement links TRBV3-1 (or the pseudogene TRBV3-2) to TRBJ2-2; 7 nucleotides agree with TRBD2. The junction had 9 bases not matched to a gene; V was cut back by 2 bases and J by 0 bases. Per germline, CDR1 LGHDT and CDR2 YNNKEL (reference sequence). This CDR3 is built from 18 residues. Here the CDR3 reads CASSQRTSFSPNTGELFF. CDR3 in DNA: TGTGCCAGCAGCCAAAGGACTAGTTTCTCACCGAACACCGGGGAGCTGTTTTTT.

This chain connects TRBV3-1 (or the pseudogene TRBV3-2) to TRBJ1-4, with a possible D match to TRBD1 (6 bases). Trimming removed 6 bases at V and 2 bases at J, with 10 bases between. This CDR3 region has 14 residues. The germline V gene encodes CDR1 LGHDT and CDR2 YNNKEL (reference sequence). The CDR3 loop is CASRPRGTNEKLFF. CDR3 nucleotides: TGTGCCAGCAGGCCGAGGGGGACTAATGAAAAACTGTTTTTT.

The rearrangement uses TRBV5-1 and TRBJ1-6; TRBD1 is a possible D gene (6 bases). The germline V and J ends were trimmed by 3 bases and 2 bases, with 12 bases remaining between them. The CDR3 has 16 amino acids. Germline V lookup: CDR1 SGHRS, CDR2 YFSETQ. For the CDR3, the DNA is TGCGCCAGCAGCTCGGGGGCTTTGCCCTATAATTCACCCCTCCACTTT. Its translation: CASSSGALPYNSPLHF.

The V gene is TRBV11-2, the J gene TRBJ2-3; 14 bases align to TRBD2. Germline values: CDR1 SGHAT, CDR2 FQNNGV. The CDR3 contains 18 residues. V dropped 4 bases and J dropped 0; count of bases not matched to a gene: 6. CDR3 in amino acids: CASSSRLAGGPSTDTQYF. CDR3 bases: TGTGCCAGCAGCTCAAGACTAGCGGGAGGGCCAAGCACAGATACGCAGTATTTT.

The chain carries TRBV11-2 and TRBJ2-2, with TRBD2 identical over 7 bases. The ends lost 3 bases at V and 6 bases at J; junction bases unmatched: 7. The CDR3 contains 15 residues. CDR1 and CDR2 (germline): SGHAT, FQNNGV. Here the CDR3 DNA reads TGTGCCAGCAGCTTGGGACTACGTTCTGCCGGGGAGCTGTTTTTT. It yields the protein CASSLGLRSAGELFF. The full variable domain, completed using reference TRBV11-2 and TRBJ2-2, is EAGVAQSPRYKIIEKRQSVAFWCNPISGHATLYWYQQILGQGPKLLIQFQNNGVVDDSQLPKDRFSAERLKGVDSTLKIQPAKLEDSAVYLCASSLGLRSAGELFFGEGSRLTVL.

The rearrangement links TRBV11-2 to TRBJ2-7; unclear D gene. The V gene lost 1 base and the J gene lost 3 bases, with 10 bases spanning the gap. The CDR3 spans 14 residues. Germline V gives CDR1 SGHAT, CDR2 FQNNGV. This CDR3 reads CASSLGPVGYEQYF. The CDR3 bases are TGTGCCAGCAGCTTAGGCCCCGTGGGCTACGAGCAGTACTTC.

The V call is TRBV7-2, the J call TRBJ2-7; 9 bases are a match to TRBD2. The CDR3 contains 15 residues. The V segment lost 4 bases and the J segment 2 bases; nucleotides outside the gene matches: 6. Germline lookup yields CDR1 SGHTA and CDR2 FQGNSA. CDR3: CASSSGLAIPYEQYF. The CDR3, as DNA: TGTGCCAGCAGCTCCGGACTAGCGATACCCTACGAGCAGTACTTC.

The genes are TRBV5-1 and TRBJ1-6; D remains unclear. The CDR3 runs 13 residues. The germline V gene has CDR1 SGHRS and CDR2 YFSETQ. The V and J ends lost 0 bases and 8 bases respectively, with 6 bases between them. The DNA for the CDR3 is TGCGCCAGCAGCTTGGCTGGGTATTCACCCCTCCACTTT. Its protein product is CASSLAGYSPLHF.

This clone was detected once. V usage is TRBV5-1 and J usage is TRBJ2-2; D is possibly TRBD2 (5 bases). CDR3 length equals 16 residues. The germline V gene encodes CDR1 SGHRS and CDR2 YFSETQ. The germline V and J ends were trimmed by 1 base and 0 bases, with 10 bases remaining between them. The CDR3 coding sequence is TGCGCCAGCAGCTTGTTGAGCGGTTCGAACACCGGGGAGCTGTTTTTT. Translated: CASSLLSGSNTGELFF.

V usage is TRBV4-1 and J usage is TRBJ2-7; D not certain. The V and J ends lost 2 bases and 2 bases respectively, with 16 bases between them. The CDR3 is 16 amino acids. CDR1 is MGHRA and CDR2 is YSYEKL in the germline V gene. This CDR3 is CASSQTQGHGTYEQYF. DNA for the CDR3: TGCGCCAGCAGCCAAACGCAAGGGCACGGAACCTACGAGCAGTACTTC.

V gene TRBV4-1 combines with J gene TRBJ1-1, with 8 bases aligning to TRBD1. Germline V lookup: CDR1 MGHRA, CDR2 YSYEKL. The length of the CDR3 is 17 residues. V was pared by 0 bases and J by 1 base, with 7 bases of the junction left unmatched. This CDR3 is CASSQDYPDRENTEAFF. In nucleotides, the CDR3 is TGCGCCAGCAGCCAAGATTATCCGGACAGGGAGAACACTGAAGCTTTCTTT.

V and J are TRBV7-9 and TRBJ2-1, with 8 nucleotides matching TRBD2. V trimming: 7 bases; J trimming: 5 bases; junction bases outside the gene matches: 10. CDR1 SEHNR and CDR2 FQNEAQ come from the germline V gene (reference sequence). The CDR3 is 15 amino acids. The CDR3, as DNA: TGTGCCAGCACCCCCGGGACTAGTACCCACAATGAGCAGTTCTTC. It encodes CASTPGTSTHNEQFF.

This chain connects TRBV6-6 to TRBJ2-1; the match to TRBD1 covers 8 bases. CDR3 length: 16 amino acids. Germline assignment: CDR1 MNHNY and CDR2 SVGAGI (reference sequence). V lost 3 bases and J lost 0; bases outside the gene matches: 4. The CDR3 DNA follows: TGTGCCAGCAGTTATGGGGGGACAGGCTCCTACAATGAGCAGTTCTTC. Translated, it gives CASSYGGTGSYNEQFF.

The rearrangement joins TRBV28 to TRBJ2-5; D is tentatively TRBD1 or TRBD2 (5 bases each). V lost 11 bases to trimming and J lost 4 bases, with 20 bases between them. The CDR3 spans 14 residues. Germline CDR1 is MDHEN and CDR2 is SYDVKM. CDR3 sequence reads: CAASGTTLRETQYF. CDR3 coding DNA: TGTGCCGCGTCCGGGACCACCCTCCGAGAGACCCAGTACTTC.

This rearrangement joins TRBV30 to TRBJ1-6; D gene uncertain. Trimming removed 3 bases at V and 0 bases at J, with 9 bases between. The CDR3 covers 15 residues. In germline, CDR1 is GTSNPN, CDR2 SVGIG (reference sequence). The CDR3 nucleotides are TGTGCCTGGAGAAAAGCGAGCTCCTATAATTCACCCCTCCACTTT. Translated, it gives CAWRKASSYNSPLHF. The whole variable domain, remainder taken from reference TRBV30 and TRBJ1-6, is SQTIHQWPATLVQPVGSPLSLECTVEGTSNPNLYWYRQAAGRGLQLLFYSVGIGQISSEVPQNLSASRPQDRQFILSSKKLLLSDSGFYLCAWRKASSYNSPLHFGNGTRLTVT.

The rearrangement links TRBV29-1 to TRBJ1-1, with 7 bases fitting TRBD1. The V and J ends lost 7 bases and 0 bases, in that order; junction bases with no gene match: 14. The CDR3 consists of 16 residues. Germline values: CDR1 SQVTM, CDR2 ANQGSEA. CDR3 sequence: CSGTRGHQPMNTEAFF. The CDR3 DNA reads as TGCAGCGGAACGAGGGGGCATCAGCCGATGAACACTGAAGCTTTCTTT.

The chain employs TRBV19 and TRBJ2-3; 9 positions match TRBD2. Trimming removed 3 bases from V and 1 base from J; junction bases left unmatched: 5. Per germline, CDR1 LNHDA and CDR2 SQIVND (reference sequence). The CDR3 length is 16 residues. The CDR3 reads CASSIARTSGTDTQYF. In DNA form, the CDR3 reads TGTGCCAGTAGTATTGCGAGGACTAGCGGCACAGATACGCAGTATTTT.

V gene TRBV5-1 combines with J gene TRBJ2-3; D unclear. The CDR3 is 14 residues long. Germline V gene data show CDR1 as SGHRS and CDR2 as YFSETQ. Between the trimmed V and J ends, which lost 0 bases and 2 bases, there was a span of 7 bases. The CDR3 DNA reads as TGCGCCAGCAGCTTGGTGGCGGCCACAGATACGCAGTATTTT. Translated: CASSLVAATDTQYF.

The rearrangement uses TRBV15 and TRBJ2-3; no clear D. The V gene lost 0 bases and the J gene lost 8 bases, with 12 bases spanning the gap. The length of the CDR3 is 14 residues. CDR1 is LNHNV, CDR2 YYDKDF, per germline (reference sequence). CDR3 coding DNA: TGTGCCACCAGCAGAGATCGTTGGTCGGGTACGCAGTATTTT. This sequence encodes CATSRDRWSGTQYF.